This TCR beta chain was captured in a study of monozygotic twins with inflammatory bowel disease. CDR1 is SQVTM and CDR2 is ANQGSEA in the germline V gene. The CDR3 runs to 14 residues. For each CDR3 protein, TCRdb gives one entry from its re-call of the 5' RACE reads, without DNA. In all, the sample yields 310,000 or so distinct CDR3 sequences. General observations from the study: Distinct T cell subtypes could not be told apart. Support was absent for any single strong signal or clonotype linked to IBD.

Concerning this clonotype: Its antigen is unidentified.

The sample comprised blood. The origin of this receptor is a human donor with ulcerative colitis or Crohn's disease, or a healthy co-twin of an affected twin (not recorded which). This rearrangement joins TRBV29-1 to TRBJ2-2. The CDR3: CSVDHGGDTGELFF.